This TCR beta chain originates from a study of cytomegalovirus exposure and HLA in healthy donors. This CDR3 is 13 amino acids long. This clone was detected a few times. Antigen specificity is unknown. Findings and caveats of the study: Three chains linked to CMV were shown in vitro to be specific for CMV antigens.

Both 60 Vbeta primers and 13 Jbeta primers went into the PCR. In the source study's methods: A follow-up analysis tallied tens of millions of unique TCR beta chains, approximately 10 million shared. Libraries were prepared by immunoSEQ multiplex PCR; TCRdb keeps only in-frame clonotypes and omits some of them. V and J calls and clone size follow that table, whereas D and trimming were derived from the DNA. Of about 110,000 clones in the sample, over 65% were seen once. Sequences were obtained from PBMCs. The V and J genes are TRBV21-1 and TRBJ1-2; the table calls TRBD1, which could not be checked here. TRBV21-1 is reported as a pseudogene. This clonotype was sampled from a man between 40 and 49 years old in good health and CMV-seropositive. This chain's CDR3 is CASRYRAIYGYTF. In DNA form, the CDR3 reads TGTGCCAGCAGGTACAGGGCCATCTATGGCTACACCTTC.